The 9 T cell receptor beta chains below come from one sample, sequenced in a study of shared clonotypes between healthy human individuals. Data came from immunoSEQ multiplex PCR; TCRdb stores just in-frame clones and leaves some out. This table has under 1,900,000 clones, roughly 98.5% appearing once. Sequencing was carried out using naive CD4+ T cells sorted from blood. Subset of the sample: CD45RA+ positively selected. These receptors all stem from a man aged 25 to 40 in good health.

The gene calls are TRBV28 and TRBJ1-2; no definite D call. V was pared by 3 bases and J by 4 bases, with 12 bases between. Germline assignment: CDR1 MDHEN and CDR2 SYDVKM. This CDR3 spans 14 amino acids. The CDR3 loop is CASSLNHAFYGYTF. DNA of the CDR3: TGTGCCAGCAGTTTGAACCACGCTTTCTATGGCTACACCTTC.

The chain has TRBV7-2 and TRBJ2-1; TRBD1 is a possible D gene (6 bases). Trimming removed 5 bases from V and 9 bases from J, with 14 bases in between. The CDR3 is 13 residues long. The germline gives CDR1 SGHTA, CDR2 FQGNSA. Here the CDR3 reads CASSTTGISEQFF. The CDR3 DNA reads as TGTGCCAGCAGCACTACAGGGATCTCTGAGCAGTTCTTC.

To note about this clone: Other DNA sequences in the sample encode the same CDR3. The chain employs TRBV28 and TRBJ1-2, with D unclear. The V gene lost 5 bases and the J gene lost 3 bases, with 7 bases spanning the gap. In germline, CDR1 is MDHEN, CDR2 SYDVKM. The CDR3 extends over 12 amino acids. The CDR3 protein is CASSLQDYGYTF. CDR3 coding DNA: TGTGCCAGCAGTCTCCAGGACTATGGCTACACCTTC.

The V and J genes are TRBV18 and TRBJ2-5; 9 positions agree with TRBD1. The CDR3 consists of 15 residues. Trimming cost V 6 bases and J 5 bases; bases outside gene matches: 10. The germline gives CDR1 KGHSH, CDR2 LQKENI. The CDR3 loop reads CASSPNRGREETQYF. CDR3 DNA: TGTGCCAGCTCCCCCAACAGGGGGCGGGAGGAGACCCAGTACTTC.

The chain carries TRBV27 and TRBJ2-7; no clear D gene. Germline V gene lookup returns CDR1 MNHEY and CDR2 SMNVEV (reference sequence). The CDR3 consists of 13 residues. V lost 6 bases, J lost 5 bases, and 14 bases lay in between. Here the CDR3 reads CASSHLRTDEQYF. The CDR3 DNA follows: TGTGCCAGCAGCCACCTCCGGACGGACGAGCAGTACTTC.

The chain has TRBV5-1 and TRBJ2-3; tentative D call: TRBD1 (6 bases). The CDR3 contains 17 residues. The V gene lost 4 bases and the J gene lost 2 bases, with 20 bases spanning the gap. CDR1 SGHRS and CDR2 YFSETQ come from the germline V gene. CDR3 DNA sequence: TGCGCCAGCAGCGCGGCCCTTCGACAGGATTTCACAGATACGCAGTATTTT. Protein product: CASSAALRQDFTDTQYF.

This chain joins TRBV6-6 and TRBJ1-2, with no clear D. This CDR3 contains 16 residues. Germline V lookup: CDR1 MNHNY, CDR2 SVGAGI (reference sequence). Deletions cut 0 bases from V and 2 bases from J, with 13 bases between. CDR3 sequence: CASSYSRLSVNYGYTF. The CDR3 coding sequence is TGTGCCAGCAGTTACTCGCGACTGTCTGTGAACTATGGCTACACCTTC.

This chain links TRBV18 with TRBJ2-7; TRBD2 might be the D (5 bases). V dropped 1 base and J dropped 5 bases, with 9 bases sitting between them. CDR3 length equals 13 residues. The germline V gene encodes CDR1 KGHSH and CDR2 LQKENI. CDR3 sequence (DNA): TGTGCCAGCTCACCACTAGACGGGAACGAGCAGTACTTC. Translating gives CASSPLDGNEQYF.

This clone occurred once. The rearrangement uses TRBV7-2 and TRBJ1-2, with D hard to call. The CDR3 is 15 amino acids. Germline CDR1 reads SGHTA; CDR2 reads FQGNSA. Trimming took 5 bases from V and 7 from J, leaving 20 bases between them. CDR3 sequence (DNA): TGTGCCAGCAGCCCGGGTGTGTTGGGTTTAACTGGCTACACCTTC. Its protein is CASSPGVLGLTGYTF.